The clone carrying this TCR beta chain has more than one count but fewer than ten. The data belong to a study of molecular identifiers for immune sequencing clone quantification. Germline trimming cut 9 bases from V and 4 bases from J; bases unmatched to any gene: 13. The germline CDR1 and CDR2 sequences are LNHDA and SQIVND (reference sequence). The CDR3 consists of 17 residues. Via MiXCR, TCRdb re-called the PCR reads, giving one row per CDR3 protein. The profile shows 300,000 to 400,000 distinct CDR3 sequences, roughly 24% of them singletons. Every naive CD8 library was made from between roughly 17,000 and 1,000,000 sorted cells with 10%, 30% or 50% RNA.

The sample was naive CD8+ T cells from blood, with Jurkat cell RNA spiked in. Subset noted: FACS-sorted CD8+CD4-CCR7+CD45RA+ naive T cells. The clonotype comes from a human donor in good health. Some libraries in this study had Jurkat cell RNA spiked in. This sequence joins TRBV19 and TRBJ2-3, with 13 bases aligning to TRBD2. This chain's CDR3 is CARTPSTLAGGPDTQYF. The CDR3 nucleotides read TGTGCCAGAACCCCCTCCACACTAGCGGGAGGGCCAGATACGCAGTATTTT.